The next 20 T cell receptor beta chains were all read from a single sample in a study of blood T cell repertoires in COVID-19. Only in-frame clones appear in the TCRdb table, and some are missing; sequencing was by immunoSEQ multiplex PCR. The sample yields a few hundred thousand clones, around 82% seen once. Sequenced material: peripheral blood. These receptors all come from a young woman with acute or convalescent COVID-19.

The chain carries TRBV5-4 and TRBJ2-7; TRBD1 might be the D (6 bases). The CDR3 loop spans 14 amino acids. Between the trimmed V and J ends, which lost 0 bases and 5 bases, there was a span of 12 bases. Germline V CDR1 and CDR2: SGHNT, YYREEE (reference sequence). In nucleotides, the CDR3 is TGTGCCAGCAGCTTGGAACAGGGTAGCGACGAGCAGTACTTC. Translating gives CASSLEQGSDEQYF. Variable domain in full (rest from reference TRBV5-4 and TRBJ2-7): ETGVTQSPTHLIKTRGQQVTLRCSSQSGHNTVSWYQQALGQGPQFIFQYYREEENGRGNFPPRFSGLQFPNYSSELNVNALELDDSALYLCASSLEQGSDEQYFGPGTRLTVT.

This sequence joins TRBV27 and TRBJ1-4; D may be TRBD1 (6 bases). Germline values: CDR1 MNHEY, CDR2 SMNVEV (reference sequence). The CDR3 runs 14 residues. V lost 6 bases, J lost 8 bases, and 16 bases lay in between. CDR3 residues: CASSPTGNFEKLFF. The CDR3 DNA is TGTGCCAGCAGCCCGACAGGAAACTTCGAAAAACTGTTTTTT.

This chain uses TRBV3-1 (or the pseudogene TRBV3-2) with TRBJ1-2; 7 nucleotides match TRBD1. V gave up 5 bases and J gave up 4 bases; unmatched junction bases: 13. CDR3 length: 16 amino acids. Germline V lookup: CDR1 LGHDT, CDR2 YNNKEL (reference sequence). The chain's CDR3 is CASSKTPRRDSYGYTF. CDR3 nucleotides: TGTGCCAGCAGCAAAACCCCCAGGCGGGACAGCTATGGCTACACCTTC.

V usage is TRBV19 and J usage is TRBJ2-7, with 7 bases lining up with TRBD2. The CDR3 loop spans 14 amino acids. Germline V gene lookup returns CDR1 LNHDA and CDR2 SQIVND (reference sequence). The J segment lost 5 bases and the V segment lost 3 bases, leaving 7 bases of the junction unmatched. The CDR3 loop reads CASSIRGSAHEQYF. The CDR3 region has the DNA TGTGCCAGTAGTATCCGCGGGAGTGCCCACGAGCAGTACTTC.

CDR3: CASSLLAGANTGELFF. CDR3 DNA sequence: TGTGCCAGCAGCTTGTTAGCGGGGGCGAACACCGGGGAGCTGTTTTTT. The chain combines TRBV11-2 with TRBJ2-2; 9 positions agree with TRBD2. With 3 bases clipped from V and 0 bases from J, the junction kept 2 bases outside the gene matches. The CDR3 is 16 amino acids. Germline V lookup: CDR1 SGHAT, CDR2 FQNNGV.

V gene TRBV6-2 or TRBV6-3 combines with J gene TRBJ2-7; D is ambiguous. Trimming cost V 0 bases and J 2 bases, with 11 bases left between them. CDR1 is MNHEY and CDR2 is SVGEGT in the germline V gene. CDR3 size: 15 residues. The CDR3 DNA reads TGTGCCAGCAGTTACTCGGTGACATCTACCTACGAGCAGTACTTC. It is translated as CASSYSVTSTYEQYF.

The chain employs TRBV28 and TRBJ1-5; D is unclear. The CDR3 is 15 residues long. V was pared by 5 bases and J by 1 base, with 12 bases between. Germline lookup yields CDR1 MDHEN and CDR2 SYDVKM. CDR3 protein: CASSPGGLSNQPQHF. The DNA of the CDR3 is TGTGCCAGCAGTCCGGGAGGTTTGAGCAATCAGCCCCAGCATTTT.

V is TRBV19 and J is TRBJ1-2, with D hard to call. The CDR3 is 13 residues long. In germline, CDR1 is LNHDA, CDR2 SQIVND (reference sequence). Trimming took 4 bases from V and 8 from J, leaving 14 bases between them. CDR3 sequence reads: CASSKVQASGYTF. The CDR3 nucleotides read TGTGCCAGTAGTAAGGTCCAGGCGAGCGGCTACACCTTC. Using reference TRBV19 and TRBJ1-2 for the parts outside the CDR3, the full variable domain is DGGITQSPKYLFRKEGQNVTLSCEQNLNHDAMYWYRQDPGQGLRLIYYSQIVNDFQKGDIAEGYSVSREKKESFPLTVTSAQKNPTAFYLCASSKVQASGYTFGSGTRLTVV.

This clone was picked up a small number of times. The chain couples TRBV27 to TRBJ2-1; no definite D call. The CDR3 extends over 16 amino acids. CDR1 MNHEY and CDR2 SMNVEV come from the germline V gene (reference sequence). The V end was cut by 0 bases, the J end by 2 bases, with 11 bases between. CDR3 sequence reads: CASSLSGSKAYNEQFF. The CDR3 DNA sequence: TGTGCCAGCAGTTTATCGGGTAGCAAGGCCTACAATGAGCAGTTCTTC.

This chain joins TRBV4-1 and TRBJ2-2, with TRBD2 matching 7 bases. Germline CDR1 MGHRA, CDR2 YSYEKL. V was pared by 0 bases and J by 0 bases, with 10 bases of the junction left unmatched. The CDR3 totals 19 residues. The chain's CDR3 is CASSQEGVLAPPNTGELFF. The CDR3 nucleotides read TGCGCCAGCAGCCAAGAGGGGGTACTAGCGCCACCGAACACCGGGGAGCTGTTTTTT.

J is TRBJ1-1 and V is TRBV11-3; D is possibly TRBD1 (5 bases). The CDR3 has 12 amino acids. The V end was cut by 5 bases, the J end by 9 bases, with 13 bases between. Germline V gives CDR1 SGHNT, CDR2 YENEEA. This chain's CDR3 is CASSPGGEKAFF. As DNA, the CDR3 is TGTGCCAGCAGCCCGGGGGGTGAAAAAGCTTTCTTT.

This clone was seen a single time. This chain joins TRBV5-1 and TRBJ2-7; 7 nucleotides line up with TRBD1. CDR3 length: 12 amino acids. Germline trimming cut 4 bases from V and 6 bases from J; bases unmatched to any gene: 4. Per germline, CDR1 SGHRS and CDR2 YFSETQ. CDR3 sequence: CASSGNRGEQYF. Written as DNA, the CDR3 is TGCGCCAGCAGCGGAAACAGGGGCGAGCAGTACTTC.

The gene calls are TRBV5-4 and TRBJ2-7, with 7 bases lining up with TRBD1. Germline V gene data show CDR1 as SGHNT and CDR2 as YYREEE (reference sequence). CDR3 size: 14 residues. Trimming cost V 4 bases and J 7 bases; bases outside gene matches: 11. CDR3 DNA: TGTGCCAGCAGCAAGAATAACAGGGGAGAGGAGCAGTACTTC. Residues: CASSKNNRGEEQYF.

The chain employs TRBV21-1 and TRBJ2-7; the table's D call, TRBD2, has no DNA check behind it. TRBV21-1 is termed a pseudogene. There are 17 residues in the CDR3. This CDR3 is CASSNKPYPSGQCEQYF. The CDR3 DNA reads TGTGCCAGCAGCAACAAACCCTACCCCAGCGGGCAATGCGAGCAGTACTTC.

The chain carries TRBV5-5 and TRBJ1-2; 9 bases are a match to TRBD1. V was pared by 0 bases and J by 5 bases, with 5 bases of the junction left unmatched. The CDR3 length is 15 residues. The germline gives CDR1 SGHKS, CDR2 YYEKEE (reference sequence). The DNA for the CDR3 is TGTGCCAGCAGCTTGGGACAGGGGGAGGTTTATGGCTACACCTTC. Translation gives CASSLGQGEVYGYTF.

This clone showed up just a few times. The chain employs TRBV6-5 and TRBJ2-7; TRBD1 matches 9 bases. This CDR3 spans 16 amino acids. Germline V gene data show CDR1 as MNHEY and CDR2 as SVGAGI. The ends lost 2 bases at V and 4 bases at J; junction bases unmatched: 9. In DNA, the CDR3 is TGTGCCAGCAGTTACCGCATCCCGGGACAGGGATACGAGCAGTACTTC. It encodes CASSYRIPGQGYEQYF.

CDR3 DNA: TGTGCCAGCAGCGTAGTGGGTAGCGGGGGTCCAACAGATACGCAGTATTTT. Its translation: CASSVVGSGGPTDTQYF. V and J are TRBV9 and TRBJ2-3; 9 bases agree with TRBD2. Germline CDR1 SGDLS, CDR2 YYNGEE. This CDR3 is built from 17 residues. The J segment lost 3 bases and the V segment lost 0 bases, leaving 8 bases of the junction unmatched.

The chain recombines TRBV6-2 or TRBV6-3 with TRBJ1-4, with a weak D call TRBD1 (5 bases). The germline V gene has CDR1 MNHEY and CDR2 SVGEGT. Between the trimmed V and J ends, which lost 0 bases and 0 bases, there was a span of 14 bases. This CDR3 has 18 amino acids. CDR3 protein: CASSYSPWGDATNEKLFF. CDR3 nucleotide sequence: TGTGCCAGCAGTTACTCGCCGTGGGGGGATGCAACTAATGAAAAACTGTTTTTT.

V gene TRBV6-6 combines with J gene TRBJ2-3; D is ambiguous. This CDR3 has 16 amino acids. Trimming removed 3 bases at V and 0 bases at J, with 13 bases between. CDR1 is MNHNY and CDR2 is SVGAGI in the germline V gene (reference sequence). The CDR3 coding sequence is TGTGCCAGCAGTTATGTGCGGAGCCCTAGCACAGATACGCAGTATTTT. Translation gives CASSYVRSPSTDTQYF.

The CDR3 DNA reads as TGTGCCAGCAGTGAACTACAGCCCCAGCATTTT. This encodes CASSELQPQHF. The chain uses TRBV6-1 and TRBJ1-5; no firm D call. Germline V lookup: CDR1 MNHNS, CDR2 SASEGT. V lost 2 bases, J lost 7 bases, and 3 bases lay in between. The CDR3 length is 11 residues.